A single sample gave rise to the 18 T cell receptor beta chains below, sequenced in a study of blood T cell repertoires in COVID-19. The method was immunoSEQ multiplex PCR; TCRdb's version includes in-frame clones alone and lacks a portion of them. The repertoire holds 310,000 or so clones, around nine tenths seen once, with over 1% in the top ten. The sequenced sample consisted of peripheral blood. The receptor source for this set is a man in his sixties or seventies with acute or convalescent COVID-19.

This clone has just one count. V gene TRBV7-2 combines with J gene TRBJ2-1; the D is unclear. Germline CDR1 and CDR2: SGHTA and FQGNSA. The CDR3 spans 15 residues. V was trimmed by 3 bases and J by 1 base, leaving 10 bases between them. The CDR3 is CASSFGYQSYNEQFF. The DNA for the CDR3 is TGTGCCAGCAGCTTCGGTTACCAATCCTACAATGAGCAGTTCTTC.

The chain is built from TRBV29-1 and TRBJ1-2; D gene ambiguous. CDR1 is SQVTM, CDR2 ANQGSEA, per germline. This CDR3 region has 10 residues. V gave up 7 bases and J gave up 6 bases, with 9 bases separating them. This CDR3 reads CSGYGDGYTF. CDR3 nucleotides: TGCAGCGGTTACGGGGATGGCTACACCTTC.

This rearrangement joins TRBV6-5 to TRBJ1-6; D possibly corresponds to TRBD1 (6 bases). The V end lost 6 bases, the J end lost 8 bases, and 14 bases lay between the germline ends. This CDR3 has 14 amino acids. The germline CDR1 and CDR2 sequences are MNHEY and SVGAGI. The CDR3 sequence is CASRKQGTDSPLHF. The CDR3 region has the DNA TGTGCCAGCAGAAAACAGGGTACGGATTCACCCCTCCACTTT.

This chain joins TRBV11-2 and TRBJ2-1, with 12 positions matching TRBD2. V gave up 1 base and J gave up 9 bases; unmatched junction bases: 10. This CDR3 is 17 amino acids long. Germline V gene data show CDR1 as SGHAT and CDR2 as FQNNGV. CDR3 amino acids: CASSLVPRLAGAVEQFF. The CDR3 DNA reads as TGTGCCAGCAGCTTAGTTCCCCGACTAGCGGGAGCCGTTGAGCAGTTCTTC. The full variable domain, its missing parts supplied by reference TRBV11-2 and TRBJ2-1, is EAGVAQSPRYKIIEKRQSVAFWCNPISGHATLYWYQQILGQGPKLLIQFQNNGVVDDSQLPKDRFSAERLKGVDSTLKIQPAKLEDSAVYLCASSLVPRLAGAVEQFFGPGTRLTVL.

The V call is TRBV9, the J call TRBJ2-3; TRBD2 agrees at 7 bases. This CDR3 has 16 amino acids. With 0 bases clipped from V and 0 bases from J, the junction kept 4 bases outside the gene matches. CDR1 and CDR2 (germline): SGDLS, YYNGEE. This CDR3 is CASSVVAGESTDTQYF. The CDR3 DNA reads as TGTGCCAGCAGCGTAGTGGCGGGGGAGAGCACAGATACGCAGTATTTT.

The rearrangement links TRBV4-2 to TRBJ2-2, with 11 nucleotides matching TRBD2. V lost 4 bases, J lost 4 bases, and 2 bases stayed unmatched. The V gene's germline CDR1 is LGHNA and CDR2 YNFKEQ. The CDR3 totals 15 residues. This CDR3 is CASSRTSGSTGELFF. CDR3 in DNA: TGTGCCAGCAGCCGGACTAGCGGGTCCACCGGGGAGCTGTTTTTT.

The V call is TRBV7-3, the J call TRBJ2-1, with D tentatively TRBD1 (5 bases). CDR1 SGHTA and CDR2 FQGTGA come from the germline V gene. The CDR3 is made up of 15 amino acids. The ends were cut back, 0 bases at V and 3 bases at J, with 9 bases in the middle. The CDR3 DNA is TGTGCCAGCAGCTTAACCGTGACAGACTACAATGAGCAGTTCTTC. Amino acids: CASSLTVTDYNEQFF.

This clone has a handful of counts. This rearrangement joins TRBV19 to TRBJ2-7; 7 nucleotides align to TRBD1. The CDR3 consists of 13 residues. The trim removed 3 bases at V and 4 bases at J, leaving 3 bases unmatched. The germline V gene encodes CDR1 LNHDA and CDR2 SQIVND (reference sequence). The CDR3 region has the DNA TGTGCCAGTAGTATTGACAGGGATTACGAGCAGTACTTC. Residues: CASSIDRDYEQYF.

This chain connects TRBV27 to TRBJ2-3, with TRBD2 identical over 12 bases. The CDR3 is 17 amino acids. In germline, CDR1 is MNHEY, CDR2 SMNVEV (reference sequence). V gave up 7 bases and J gave up 3 bases; unmatched junction bases: 11. The CDR3 DNA is TGTGCCAGCACCCGGCTAGCGGGGGGGCCGGTTACAGATACGCAGTATTTT. This gives the protein CASTRLAGGPVTDTQYF.

This sequence joins TRBV2 and TRBJ2-3; a weak D match, TRBD2 (6 bases). Germline lookup yields CDR1 SNHLY and CDR2 FYNNEI. The CDR3 is 16 residues long. The V end lost 2 bases, the J end lost 4 bases, and 16 bases lay between the germline ends. CDR3 in amino acids: CASSELARGTADTQYF. CDR3 DNA: TGTGCCAGCAGTGAACTAGCGCGGGGCACGGCAGATACGCAGTATTTT.

The chain links TRBV30 to TRBJ2-3; a possible D gene is TRBD2 (6 bases). Germline V CDR1 and CDR2: GTSNPN, SVGIG (reference sequence). This CDR3 comprises 14 residues. The V end was cut by 3 bases, the J end by 2 bases, with 12 bases between. The CDR3 DNA is TGTGCCTGGAGCCCGGGAGCTCTCACAGATACGCAGTATTTT. Protein: CAWSPGALTDTQYF.

The chain joins TRBV4-2 to TRBJ1-2; D is possibly TRBD1 (5 bases). V lost 4 bases to trimming and J lost 8 bases, with 14 bases between them. The CDR3 is 13 amino acids. Per the germline V gene, CDR1 is LGHNA and CDR2 is YNFKEQ. The CDR3 DNA reads as TGTGCCAGCAGCCCGGCGGGGGACGTCGGCTACACCTTC. This sequence encodes CASSPAGDVGYTF.

The sample holds a few counts of this clone. V is TRBV10-3 and J is TRBJ2-7; tentative D call: TRBD2 (5 bases). Germline-derived CDR1 and CDR2 are ENHRY and SYGVKD. This CDR3 comprises 19 residues. V lost 1 base, J lost 0 bases, and 22 bases lay in between. The CDR3 region is CAISEFELGTRSGSYEQYF. The CDR3, as DNA: TGTGCCATCAGTGAGTTTGAGCTGGGTACTAGATCAGGCTCCTACGAGCAGTACTTC.

The chain couples TRBV2 to TRBJ2-7; 8 bases match TRBD2. The CDR3 totals 14 residues. J was trimmed by 0 bases and V by 7 bases; bases with no gene match: 5. Per the germline V gene, CDR1 is SNHLY and CDR2 is FYNNEI. The CDR3 here is CASNRGTSSYEQYF. In DNA form, the CDR3 reads TGTGCCAGCAATAGGGGGACTAGCTCCTACGAGCAGTACTTC.

The chain has TRBV4-3 and TRBJ1-4, with D hard to call. With 0 bases removed from V and 10 bases from J, the gap between germline ends came to 9 bases. The CDR3 has 13 residues. Germline loops: CDR1 LGHNA, CDR2 YSLEER. The DNA for the CDR3 is TGCGCCAGCAGCCAAGAAACTATTGGAAAACTGTTTTTT. Encoded protein: CASSQETIGKLFF.

The chain couples TRBV3-1 (or the pseudogene TRBV3-2) to TRBJ1-1; 8 bases map to TRBD1. J lost 4 bases, V lost 4 bases, and 5 bases had no gene match. CDR3 length equals 14 residues. Per germline, CDR1 LGHDT and CDR2 YNNKEL (reference sequence). CDR3 loop: CASSPRQGRTEAFF. CDR3 nucleotide sequence: TGTGCCAGCAGCCCTAGACAGGGGCGCACTGAAGCTTTCTTT.

This clone turned up a few times. The rearrangement joins TRBV18 to TRBJ1-2; 8 bases are a match to TRBD1. Germline V gene data show CDR1 as KGHSH and CDR2 as LQKENI. The length of the CDR3 is 14 residues. With V trimmed by 3 bases and J by 5 bases, 5 bases remained unmatched. This chain's CDR3 is CASSPLGQVYGYTF. CDR3 coding DNA: TGTGCCAGCTCACCTCTGGGACAGGTATATGGCTACACCTTC. The full variable domain, its missing parts supplied by reference TRBV18 and TRBJ1-2, is NAGVMQNPRHLVRRRGQEARLRCSPMKGHSHVYWYRQLPEEGLKFMVYLQKENIIDESGMPKERFSAEFPKEGPSILRIQQVVRGDSAAYFCASSPLGQVYGYTFGSGTRLTVV.

CDR3 DNA sequence: TGTGCCAGCAGCTCAGGAGCGGGGGGGCTTGGGGAGACCCAGTACTTC. This gives the protein CASSSGAGGLGETQYF. V and J are TRBV9 and TRBJ2-5, with 10 bases fitting TRBD2. J lost 5 bases, V lost 4 bases, and 11 bases had no gene match. This CDR3 has 16 residues. Germline CDR1 SGDLS, CDR2 YYNGEE. The entire variable domain, with the rest obtained from reference TRBV9 and TRBJ2-5, is as follows: DSGVTQTPKHLITATGQRVTLRCSPRSGDLSVYWYQQSLDQGLQFLIQYYNGEERAKGNILERFSAQQFPDLHSELNLSSLELGDSALYFCASSSGAGGLGETQYFGPGTRLLVL.